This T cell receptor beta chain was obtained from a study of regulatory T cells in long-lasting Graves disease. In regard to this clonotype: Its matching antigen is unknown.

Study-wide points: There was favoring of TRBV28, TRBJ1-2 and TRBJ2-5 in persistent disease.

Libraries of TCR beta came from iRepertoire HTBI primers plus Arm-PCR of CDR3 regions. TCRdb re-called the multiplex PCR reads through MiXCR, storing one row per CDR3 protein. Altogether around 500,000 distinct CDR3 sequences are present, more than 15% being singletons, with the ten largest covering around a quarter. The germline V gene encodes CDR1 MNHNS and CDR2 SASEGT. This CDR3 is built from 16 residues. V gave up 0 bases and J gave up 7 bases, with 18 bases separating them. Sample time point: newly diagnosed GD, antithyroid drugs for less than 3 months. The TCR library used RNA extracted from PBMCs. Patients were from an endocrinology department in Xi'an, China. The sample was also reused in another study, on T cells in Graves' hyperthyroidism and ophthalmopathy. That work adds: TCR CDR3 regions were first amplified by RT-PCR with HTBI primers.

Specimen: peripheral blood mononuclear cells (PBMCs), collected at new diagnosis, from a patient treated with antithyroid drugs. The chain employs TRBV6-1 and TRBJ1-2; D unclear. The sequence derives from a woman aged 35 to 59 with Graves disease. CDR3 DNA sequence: TGTGCCAGCAGTGAAGCGCTTCTAGGGTTGGTTGGTGGCTACACCTTC. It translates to CASSEALLGLVGGYTF.